The 22 T cell receptor beta chains listed next were all sequenced from one sample in a study of T cells in Graves' hyperthyroidism and ophthalmopathy. TCR beta CDR3 regions were amplified from RNA. The HTBI primer set served for first-round RT-PCR of the TCR CDR3. Using its own MiXCR run on the multiplex PCR reads, TCRdb lists one record per CDR3 protein. This sample has hundreds of thousands of distinct CDR3 sequences, with over 12% found just once. Sample: blood. The receptors were sampled from a young man with Graves' ophthalmopathy.

V and J are TRBV15 and TRBJ2-2, with D possibly TRBD2 on 6 matching bases. Germline V gene lookup returns CDR1 LNHNV and CDR2 YYDKDF (reference sequence). V gave up 0 bases and J gave up 2 bases, with 22 bases separating them. The length of the CDR3 is 20 residues. The CDR3 is CATSREGLIEEGGNTGELFF. CDR3 sequence (DNA): TGTGCCACCAGCAGAGAAGGTTTGATTGAGGAGGGAGGTAACACCGGGGAGCTGTTTTTT.

The chain is built from TRBV20-1 and TRBJ1-3; 10 bases map to TRBD1. This CDR3 is 16 amino acids long. Trimming cost V 0 bases and J 3 bases; bases outside gene matches: 5. Per the germline V gene, CDR1 is DFQATT and CDR2 is SNEGSKA (reference sequence). The CDR3 DNA sequence: TGCAGTGCTAGAGACCTGGGACAGGGGTTTGGAAACACCATATATTTT. Translating it yields CSARDLGQGFGNTIYF.

The sample holds a few counts of this clonotype. The chain links TRBV29-1 to TRBJ1-2; D is unclear. The length of the CDR3 is 12 residues. Deletions cut 0 bases from V and 7 bases from J, with 9 bases between. CDR1 is SQVTM and CDR2 is ANQGSEA in the germline V gene. CDR3 coding DNA: TGCAGCGTTGAAGAAGGAGGAGGTGGCTACACCTTC. Protein: CSVEEGGGGYTF.

The chain uses TRBV3-1 and TRBJ1-3; D may be TRBD1 (5 bases). Germline CDR1 and CDR2: LGHDT and YNNKEL (reference sequence). This CDR3 has 17 amino acids. Trimming cost V 4 bases and J 4 bases, with 20 bases left between them. The CDR3 nucleotides are TGTGCCAGCAGCCCCTCTGTCTGGGGGTCGGCCGGAAACACCATATATTTT. This gives the protein CASSPSVWGSAGNTIYF.

A remark on this clonotype: One base away lies a much larger clone, so this may be a sequencing read error. The rearrangement uses TRBV30 and TRBJ2-1; 7 positions match TRBD2. CDR3 length: 15 residues. Germline V gene lookup returns CDR1 GTSNPN and CDR2 SVGIG (reference sequence). After removal of 1 base from V and 5 bases from J, the junction contained 8 bases not matched to a gene. Here the CDR3 DNA reads TGTGCCTGGAGTGACTTCAGCGGGGCTCACAATGAGCAGTTCTTC. It yields the protein CAWSDFSGAHNEQFF.

Ten or more counts support this clonotype. This chain links TRBV28 with TRBJ1-5; no firm D call. Germline CDR1 is MDHEN and CDR2 is SYDVKM. There are 14 residues in the CDR3. Trimming removed 6 bases at V and 1 base at J, with 10 bases between. CDR3 region: CASSLSGSNQPQHF. CDR3 sequence (DNA): TGTGCCAGCAGCCTCTCTGGAAGCAATCAGCCCCAGCATTTT.

The sample holds many counts of this clonotype. The CDR3 spells CASPKGGGTGAYNEQFF. CDR3 nucleotide sequence: TGTGCCAGCCCGAAGGGAGGTGGGACAGGGGCATACAATGAGCAGTTCTTC. V gene TRBV2 combines with J gene TRBJ2-1, with TRBD1 identical over 10 bases. V lost 8 bases to trimming and J lost 4 bases; unmatched junction nucleotides: 14. This CDR3 has 17 amino acids. Germline V lookup: CDR1 SNHLY, CDR2 FYNNEI.

In its sample, this clonotype was seen once. The chain couples TRBV15 to TRBJ1-5; D unresolved. Germline lookup yields CDR1 LNHNV and CDR2 YYDKDF (reference sequence). The CDR3 sequence is 16 residues long. The V gene lost 1 base and the J gene lost 3 bases, with 13 bases spanning the gap. For the CDR3, the DNA is TGTGCCACCAGCAGAGCTTTGGGCGGTTCCAATCAGCCCCAGCATTTT. This encodes CATSRALGGSNQPQHF.

As concerns this clonotype: A much larger clone sits a single nucleotide away, making a read error possible. As the CDR3 is not closed by the conserved phenylalanine or tryptophan, this likely results from a read error. V is TRBV30 and J is TRBJ1-1, with D unresolved. The CDR3 contains 11 residues. Germline V gene sequence: CDR1 GTSNPN, CDR2 SVGIG (reference sequence). V lost 3 bases, J lost 9 bases, and 11 bases lay in between. The CDR3 region is CAWRVTSKAFL. In DNA, the CDR3 is TGTGCCTGGAGGGTGACAAGTAAAGCTTTCCTT.

This clonotype came up a few times. V gene TRBV10-3 combines with J gene TRBJ2-2; D remains unclear. Germline V gene sequence: CDR1 ENHRY, CDR2 SYGVKD. The CDR3 length is 15 residues. Trimming left V 2 bases short and J 5 bases short, with 12 bases between. This chain's CDR3 is CAISETIANTGELFF. The CDR3 bases are TGTGCCATCAGTGAGACCATCGCTAATACCGGGGAGCTGTTTTTT.

V is TRBV20-1 and J is TRBJ2-7; a weak D match, TRBD1 (8 bases). Trimming removed 1 base from V and 2 bases from J, with 15 bases in between. This CDR3 contains 15 residues. Germline V gene data show CDR1 as DFQATT and CDR2 as SNEGSKA (reference sequence). The CDR3 protein is CSARAGGGGPYEQYF. CDR3 nucleotides: TGCAGTGCTAGAGCAGGGGGCGGGGGACCCTACGAGCAGTACTTC.

This clonotype was observed at least ten times. This chain connects TRBV12-5 to TRBJ2-5; TRBD1 aligns across 7 bases. The CDR3 length is 15 residues. Germline CDR1 is LGHNT and CDR2 is FRNRAP. Trimming removed 7 bases from V and 4 bases from J; junction bases left unmatched: 12. This chain's CDR3 is CASVDVPDRPETQYF. In DNA form, the CDR3 reads TGTGCTAGTGTTGACGTTCCGGACAGGCCAGAGACCCAGTACTTC.

This clonotype was counted at least ten times. The chain has TRBV11-1 and TRBJ1-1; TRBD1 is a possible D gene (5 bases). The CDR3 is made up of 13 amino acids. V lost 6 bases, J lost 1 base, and 9 bases lay in between. CDR1 and CDR2 (germline): SGHAT, FQDESV (reference sequence). The CDR3, as DNA: TGTGCCAGCAGATTTCAGGGGAACACTGAAGCTTTCTTT. It encodes CASRFQGNTEAFF.

This clonotype was seen ten or more times. J is TRBJ2-1 and V is TRBV5-1; TRBD2 matches 8 bases. The CDR3 runs 15 residues. V was clipped by 4 bases and J by 3 bases; unmatched bases: 6. CDR1 and CDR2 (germline): SGHRS, YFSETQ. CDR3 amino acids: CASSRISGGYNEQFF. CDR3 coding DNA: TGCGCCAGCAGCCGAATAAGCGGGGGCTACAATGAGCAGTTCTTC.

In the case of this clonotype: A read error may account for a junction end that differs from germline. V usage is TRBV12-3 or TRBV12-4 and J usage is TRBJ1-2, with a weak D call TRBD1 (5 bases). The length of the CDR3 is 15 residues. CDR3 amino acids: CASNRTGFANYGHTF. CDR3 coding DNA: TGTGCCAGCAACAGGACGGGCTTCGCTAACTATGGCCACACCTTC.

This clonotype was counted at least ten times. The rearrangement links TRBV11-3 to TRBJ2-3, with TRBD1 matching 9 bases. J was trimmed by 6 bases and V by 4 bases; bases with no gene match: 5. The CDR3 covers 14 residues. The germline V gene encodes CDR1 SGHNT and CDR2 YENEEA. CDR3 DNA sequence: TGTGCCAGCAGCTCCCAACAGGGGGCTGATACGCAGTATTTT. Translating it yields CASSSQQGADTQYF.

This clonotype was seen ten or more times. This chain links TRBV6-2 or TRBV6-3 with TRBJ2-2; 9 bases are shared with TRBD1. This CDR3 is built from 17 residues. The germline CDR1 and CDR2 sequences are MNHEY and SVGEGT. Unmatched junction bases numbered 4, after V lost 2 bases and J lost 0 bases. The CDR3 loop is CASSYPTGGTNTGELFF. CDR3 DNA: TGTGCCAGCAGTTACCCTACAGGGGGCACGAACACCGGGGAGCTGTTTTTT.

This clonotype was found a few times. This chain links TRBV20-1 with TRBJ2-3; D possibly corresponds to TRBD2 (7 bases). There are 15 residues in the CDR3. Trimming took 6 bases from V and 6 from J, leaving 22 bases between them. Looked up from germline, CDR1 is DFQATT and CDR2 is SNEGSKA (reference sequence). The CDR3 region is CSAKPGGGPRDTQYF. The CDR3 region has the DNA TGCAGTGCAAAACCGGGCGGGGGCCCTCGGGATACGCAGTATTTT.

This clonotype has ten or more counts. This chain uses TRBV6-1 with TRBJ2-7, with TRBD1 as a possible D gene (6 bases). Trimming took off 7 bases at V and 4 bases at J, with 11 bases between the two ends. This CDR3 is 12 amino acids long. CDR1 is MNHNS and CDR2 is SASEGT in the germline V gene. The DNA for the CDR3 is TGTGCCAGCAAGGGGGAAAAATACGAGCAGTACTTC. Translated: CASKGEKYEQYF.

There are many counts of this clonotype. V gene TRBV2 combines with J gene TRBJ1-1, with a weak D call TRBD1 (6 bases). Germline lookup yields CDR1 SNHLY and CDR2 FYNNEI. The CDR3 runs to 13 residues. V dropped 6 bases and J dropped 3 bases, with 11 bases sitting between them. The CDR3 sequence: CASSPRGYTEAFF. CDR3 nucleotides: TGTGCCAGCAGCCCCAGGGGATACACTGAAGCTTTCTTT.

This clonotype occurred a few times. The chain recombines TRBV4-2 with TRBJ1-1; 8 nucleotides agree with TRBD1. Germline CDR1 LGHNA, CDR2 YNFKEQ. This CDR3 has 13 amino acids. Losses at the gene ends were 3 bases for V and 9 bases for J; bases not matched to a gene: 6. CDR3 in amino acids: CASSHGDRPKAFF. The DNA for the CDR3 is TGTGCCAGCAGCCACGGGGACAGGCCGAAAGCTTTCTTT.

This clonotype was recorded many times. The V and J genes are TRBV20-1 and TRBJ1-1, with D perhaps TRBD1 (5 bases). Germline CDR1 is DFQATT and CDR2 is SNEGSKA (reference sequence). There are 15 residues in the CDR3. V shed 4 bases and J shed 0 bases, with 15 bases lying between them. The CDR3 DNA reads as TGCAGTGCTACCTGGGACTTAGGGTTGAACACTGAAGCTTTCTTT. Amino acids: CSATWDLGLNTEAFF.